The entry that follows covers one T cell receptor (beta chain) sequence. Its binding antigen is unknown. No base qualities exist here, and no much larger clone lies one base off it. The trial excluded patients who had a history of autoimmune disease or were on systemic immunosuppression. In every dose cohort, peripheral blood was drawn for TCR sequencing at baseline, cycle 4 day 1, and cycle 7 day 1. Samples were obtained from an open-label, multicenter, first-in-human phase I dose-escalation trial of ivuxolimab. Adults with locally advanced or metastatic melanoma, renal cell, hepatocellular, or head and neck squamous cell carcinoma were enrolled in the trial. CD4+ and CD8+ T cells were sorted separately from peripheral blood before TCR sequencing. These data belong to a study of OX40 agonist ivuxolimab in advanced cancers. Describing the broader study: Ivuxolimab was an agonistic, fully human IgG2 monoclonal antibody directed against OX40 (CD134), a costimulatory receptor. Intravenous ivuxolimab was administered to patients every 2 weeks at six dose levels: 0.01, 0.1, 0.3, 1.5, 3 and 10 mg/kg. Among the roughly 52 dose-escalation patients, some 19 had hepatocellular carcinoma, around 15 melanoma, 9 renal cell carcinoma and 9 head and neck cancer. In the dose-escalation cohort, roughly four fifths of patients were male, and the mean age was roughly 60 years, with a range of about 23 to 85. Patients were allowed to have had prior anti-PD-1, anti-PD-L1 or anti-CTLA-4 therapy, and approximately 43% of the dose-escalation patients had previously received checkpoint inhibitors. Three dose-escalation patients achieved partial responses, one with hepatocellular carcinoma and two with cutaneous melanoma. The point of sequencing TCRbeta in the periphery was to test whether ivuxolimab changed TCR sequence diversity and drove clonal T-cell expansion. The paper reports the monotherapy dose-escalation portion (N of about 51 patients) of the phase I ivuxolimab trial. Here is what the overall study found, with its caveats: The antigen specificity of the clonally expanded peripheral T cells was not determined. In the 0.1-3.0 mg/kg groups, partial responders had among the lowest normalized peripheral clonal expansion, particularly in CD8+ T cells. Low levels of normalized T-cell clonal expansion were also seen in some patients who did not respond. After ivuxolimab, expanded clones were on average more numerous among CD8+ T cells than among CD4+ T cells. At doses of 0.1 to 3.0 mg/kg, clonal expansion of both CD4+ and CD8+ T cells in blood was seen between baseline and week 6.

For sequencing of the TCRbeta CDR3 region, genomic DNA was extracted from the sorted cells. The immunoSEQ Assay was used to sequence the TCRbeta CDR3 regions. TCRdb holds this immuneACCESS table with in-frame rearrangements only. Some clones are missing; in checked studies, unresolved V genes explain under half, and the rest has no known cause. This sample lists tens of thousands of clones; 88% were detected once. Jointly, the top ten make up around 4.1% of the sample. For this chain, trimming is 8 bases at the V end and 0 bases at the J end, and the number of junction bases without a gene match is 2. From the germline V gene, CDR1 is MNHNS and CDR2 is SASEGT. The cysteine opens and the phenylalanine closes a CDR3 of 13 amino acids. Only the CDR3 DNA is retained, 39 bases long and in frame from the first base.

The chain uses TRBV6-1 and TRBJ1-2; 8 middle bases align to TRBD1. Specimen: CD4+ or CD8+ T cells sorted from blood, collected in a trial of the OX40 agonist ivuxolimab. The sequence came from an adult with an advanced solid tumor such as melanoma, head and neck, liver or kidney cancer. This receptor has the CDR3 CASQGAANYGYTF. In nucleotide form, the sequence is TGTGCCAGCCAGGGGGCGGCTAACTATGGCTACACCTTC.